These 26 T cell receptor beta chains share one sample of origin, sequenced in a study of cytomegalovirus exposure and HLA in healthy donors. Researchers ran the PCR with 60 Vbeta and 13 Jbeta primers. Measured with immunoSEQ multiplex PCR; TCRdb has only the in-frame clones, and not every one. The sample consists of roughly 150,000 clones, roughly two thirds of them appearing once. The sequenced sample was PBMCs. Source of these receptors: a woman aged 18-29 years in good health and CMV-seropositive.

The rearrangement joins TRBV7-9 to TRBJ2-7; 9 positions agree with TRBD1. Germline values: CDR1 SEHNR, CDR2 FQNEAQ (reference sequence). V lost 2 bases, J lost 6 bases, and 2 bases stayed unmatched. The CDR3 consists of 13 residues. CDR3 bases: TGTGCCAGCAGCTTAAAACAGGGGGCCGAGCAGTACTTC. The encoded protein is CASSLKQGAEQYF.

In the case of this clone: Other DNA sequences in this sample translate to the same CDR3. This chain links TRBV9 with TRBJ1-1, with D perhaps matching TRBD1 (6 bases). Germline V lookup: CDR1 SGDLS, CDR2 YYNGEE. The CDR3 totals 15 residues. V lost 3 bases and J 0 bases, leaving 12 bases between the germline ends. CDR3 protein: CASSATTGMNTEAFF. The CDR3 DNA sequence: TGTGCCAGCAGCGCAACTACAGGGATGAACACTGAAGCTTTCTTT. Complete variable domain (other parts from reference TRBV9 and TRBJ1-1): DSGVTQTPKHLITATGQRVTLRCSPRSGDLSVYWYQQSLDQGLQFLIQYYNGEERAKGNILERFSAQQFPDLHSELNLSSLELGDSALYFCASSATTGMNTEAFFGQGTRLTVV.

This sequence joins TRBV4-1 and TRBJ1-2, with 8 positions matching TRBD1. Germline V gene data show CDR1 as MGHRA and CDR2 as YSYEKL. This CDR3 region has 17 residues. Unmatched junction bases numbered 16, after V lost 2 bases and J lost 8 bases. The CDR3 reads CASSQSNGQGKIEGYTF. The DNA of the CDR3 is TGCGCCAGCAGCCAATCTAACGGACAGGGAAAAATAGAGGGCTACACCTTC.

The chain employs TRBV6-5 and TRBJ2-5; 8 bases line up with TRBD1. V was pared by 7 bases and J by 0 bases, with 4 bases of the junction left unmatched. This CDR3 comprises 14 residues. Germline V gene data show CDR1 as MNHEY and CDR2 as SVGAGI. This CDR3 reads CASNSGGNQETQYF. The CDR3 coding sequence is TGTGCCAGCAATTCAGGGGGCAACCAAGAGACCCAGTACTTC.

The V gene is TRBV4-1, the J gene TRBJ2-7; TRBD2 matches at 7 bases. CDR1 and CDR2 (germline): MGHRA, YSYEKL. This CDR3 contains 14 residues. V shed 5 bases, J shed 3 bases, and the junction held 7 bases outside the gene matches. This chain's CDR3 is CASSAGDQDYEQYF. The CDR3 DNA sequence: TGCGCCAGCAGCGCGGGGGACCAAGACTACGAGCAGTACTTC.

The chain combines TRBV6-6 with TRBJ2-7; the match to TRBD1 covers 7 bases. Germline V CDR1 and CDR2: MNHNY, SVGAGI (reference sequence). There are 14 residues in the CDR3. V was pared by 5 bases and J by 2 bases, with 6 bases of the junction left unmatched. The CDR3, as DNA: TGTGCCAGCAGTGCCCGGACAGGAACCTACGAGCAGTACTTC. Its protein product is CASSARTGTYEQYF.

In regard to this clone: Other DNA sequences from this sample encode an identical CDR3 as well. The genes are TRBV4-1 and TRBJ1-6, with D perhaps matching TRBD1 (6 bases). V dropped 2 bases and J dropped 2 bases, with 16 bases sitting between them. Germline CDR1 MGHRA, CDR2 YSYEKL. The CDR3 contains 18 residues. The CDR3 here is CASSQSGSGATYNSPLHF. Here the CDR3 DNA reads TGCGCCAGCAGCCAAAGTGGCTCAGGGGCGACCTATAATTCACCCCTCCACTTT.

A single count supports this clone. The CDR3 here is CASSPTGQGNYGYTF. CDR3 coding DNA: TGTGCCAGCAGCCCAACGGGACAGGGGAACTATGGCTACACCTTC. The chain employs TRBV9 and TRBJ1-2, with 10 bases fitting TRBD1. Germline assignment: CDR1 SGDLS and CDR2 YYNGEE. V lost 4 bases, J lost 2 bases, and 5 bases stayed unmatched. The CDR3 contains 15 residues.

The gene calls are TRBV6-5 and TRBJ2-4; possible D gene TRBD2, 5 bases. Germline CDR1 is MNHEY and CDR2 is SVGAGI. With 5 bases removed from V and 0 bases from J, the gap between germline ends came to 11 bases. The CDR3 covers 15 residues. As DNA, the CDR3 is TGTGCCAGCAGTGCCGGGGAGCTAGCCAAAAACATTCAGTACTTC. Its translation: CASSAGELAKNIQYF.

This clone occurred once. The V call is TRBV4-2, the J call TRBJ1-2, with D uncertain. This CDR3 has 16 amino acids. V lost 0 bases to trimming and J lost 0 bases, with 11 bases between them. CDR1 LGHNA and CDR2 YNFKEQ come from the germline V gene. CDR3 protein: CASSQDLASANYGYTF. In DNA, the CDR3 is TGTGCCAGCAGCCAAGACTTGGCATCAGCTAACTATGGCTACACCTTC.

The CDR3 sequence: CASRPRQGITNEKLFF. DNA for the CDR3: TGTGCCAGCAGGCCCAGACAGGGGATAACTAATGAAAAACTGTTTTTT. The chain employs TRBV27 and TRBJ1-4; TRBD1 matches 8 bases. J was trimmed by 1 base and V by 6 bases; bases with no gene match: 7. From germline, CDR1 is MNHEY and CDR2 SMNVEV (reference sequence). This CDR3 region has 16 residues.

The genes are TRBV9 and TRBJ2-1, with 12 bases lining up with TRBD2. There are 16 residues in the CDR3. The V segment lost 3 bases and the J segment 6 bases; nucleotides outside the gene matches: 7. CDR1 and CDR2 from the germline V gene are SGDLS and YYNGEE. This CDR3 reads CASSDASGGVPNEQFF. In DNA, the CDR3 is TGTGCCAGCAGCGACGCTAGCGGGGGGGTCCCCAATGAGCAGTTCTTC.

This clone was seen a single time. The chain employs TRBV4-2 and TRBJ1-3, with 9 positions matching TRBD1. Trimming cost V 0 bases and J 4 bases; bases outside gene matches: 4. The CDR3 totals 16 residues. Germline CDR1 reads LGHNA; CDR2 reads YNFKEQ. The CDR3 DNA reads as TGTGCCAGCAGCCAAGAATACAGGGGGCAGGGAAACACCATATATTTT. It yields the protein CASSQEYRGQGNTIYF.

The chain uses TRBV25-1 and TRBJ2-3, with D perhaps matching TRBD1 (5 bases). Germline V gives CDR1 MGHDK, CDR2 SYGVNS. V was trimmed by 0 bases and J by 0 bases, leaving 13 bases between them. The CDR3 is 17 amino acids. The CDR3 DNA reads TGTGCCAGCAGTGAATATAGAACAGGCAGTAGCACAGATACGCAGTATTTT. Translation: CASSEYRTGSSTDTQYF.

V gene TRBV2 combines with J gene TRBJ2-5; 8 nucleotides agree with TRBD1. CDR3 size: 15 residues. Losses at the gene ends were 8 bases for V and 5 bases for J; bases not matched to a gene: 13. In germline, CDR1 is SNHLY, CDR2 FYNNEI. The CDR3: CASSAPQGARETQYF. CDR3 in DNA: TGTGCCAGCTCCGCACCTCAGGGGGCGCGGGAGACCCAGTACTTC.

This clone was picked up a small number of times. The V call is TRBV5-6, the J call TRBJ1-1; tentative D call: TRBD1 (6 bases). The CDR3 is 15 residues long. The V end was cut by 4 bases, the J end by 3 bases, with 16 bases between. Germline CDR1 and CDR2: SGHDT and YYEEEE. The CDR3 here is CASSPLTGSYTEAFF. The CDR3 DNA reads TGTGCCAGCAGCCCTTTAACAGGGTCTTACACTGAAGCTTTCTTT.

There are a few counts of this clone. The V and J genes are TRBV30 and TRBJ2-5; D possibly corresponds to TRBD2 (6 bases). The J call could be wrong; TRBJ2-7 is a better fit for the DNA end. CDR3 length: 14 amino acids. CDR1 and CDR2 (germline): GTSNPN, SVGIG (reference sequence). The CDR3 protein is CASTGELAVYEQYF. The CDR3 DNA sequence: TGTGCCTCTACCGGGGAGTTAGCGGTCTACGAGCAGTACTTC.

The genes are TRBV5-1 and TRBJ2-1; D may be TRBD2 (5 bases). Germline values: CDR1 SGHRS, CDR2 YFSETQ. Trimming shortened V by 4 bases and J by 0 bases, and 23 bases separated the two germline ends. CDR3 length: 19 amino acids. The CDR3 region is CASSPRTLAGGSSYNEQFF. CDR3 nucleotide sequence: TGCGCCAGCAGCCCTCGGACCTTGGCGGGCGGTAGCTCCTACAATGAGCAGTTCTTC.

This chain uses TRBV7-9 with TRBJ2-7, with D possibly matching TRBD1 (7 bases). Germline V CDR1 and CDR2: SEHNR, FQNEAQ (reference sequence). V shed 4 bases and J shed 5 bases, with 18 bases lying between them. The CDR3 runs 15 residues. CDR3 DNA sequence: TGTGCCAGCAGCTCCCGCTGGGGCAGGGGGGACGAGCAGTACTTC. Encoded protein: CASSSRWGRGDEQYF.

This chain joins TRBV7-9 and TRBJ2-7; no firm D call. The germline gives CDR1 SEHNR, CDR2 FQNEAQ (reference sequence). The V gene lost 5 bases and the J gene lost 6 bases, with 8 bases spanning the gap. This CDR3 region has 11 residues. The chain's CDR3 is CASSVSGEQYF. The CDR3 nucleotides read TGTGCCAGCAGCGTTTCGGGCGAGCAGTACTTC.

The V gene is TRBV5-1, the J gene TRBJ2-5, with 7 bases aligning to TRBD1. CDR1 is SGHRS and CDR2 is YFSETQ in the germline V gene. V trimming: 3 bases; J trimming: 3 bases; junction bases outside the gene matches: 8. CDR3 length: 15 amino acids. The CDR3 sequence: CASSSQGVVEETQYF. The CDR3 region has the DNA TGCGCCAGCAGCTCGCAGGGGGTTGTAGAAGAGACCCAGTACTTC.

The chain employs TRBV4-3 and TRBJ2-7; TRBD1 matches 7 bases. Per germline, CDR1 LGHNA and CDR2 YSLEER. Trimming removed 1 base from V and 3 bases from J; junction bases left unmatched: 6. The CDR3 spans 15 residues. CDR3 in DNA: TGCGCCAGCAGCCAAGTTCATGCAGGGGGCTACGAGCAGTACTTC. It encodes CASSQVHAGGYEQYF.

This clone was recorded only once. V gene TRBV4-2 combines with J gene TRBJ2-5; TRBD2 agrees at 12 bases. CDR1 is LGHNA, CDR2 YNFKEQ, per germline. The CDR3 contains 16 residues. Trimming removed 0 bases from V and 11 bases from J; junction bases left unmatched: 10. The CDR3 coding sequence is TGTGCCAGCAGCCAAGAAACTAGCGGGGGGCCAAGGGAGCAGTACTTC. Its protein product is CASSQETSGGPREQYF.

The J gene is TRBJ1-1, the V gene TRBV2, with D perhaps matching TRBD1 (5 bases). Germline loops: CDR1 SNHLY, CDR2 FYNNEI. V lost 4 bases and J 2 bases, leaving 11 bases between the germline ends. This CDR3 comprises 14 residues. CDR3 amino acids: CASSGSGHNTEAFF. The CDR3 bases are TGTGCCAGCAGTGGTTCAGGGCACAACACTGAAGCTTTCTTT.

This sequence joins TRBV9 and TRBJ2-6, with a tentative D call TRBD2 (5 bases). Germline loops: CDR1 SGDLS, CDR2 YYNGEE. Trimming pared 0 bases from V and 5 bases from J, leaving 9 bases between. The CDR3 totals 15 residues. The CDR3 spells CASSVAGIRANVLTF. The CDR3 DNA follows: TGTGCCAGCAGCGTAGCGGGGATACGGGCCAACGTCCTGACTTTC.

The rearrangement joins TRBV18 to TRBJ2-7; no clear D gene. V lost 3 bases, J lost 3 bases, and 12 bases lay in between. The CDR3 extends over 14 amino acids. Germline CDR1 KGHSH, CDR2 LQKENI. In DNA form, the CDR3 reads TGTGCCAGCTCACCCGCATCCCTACTCTACGAGCAGTACTTC. Encoded protein: CASSPASLLYEQYF. The complete variable domain, with remaining parts taken from reference TRBV18 and TRBJ2-7, reads NAGVMQNPRHLVRRRGQEARLRCSPMKGHSHVYWYRQLPEEGLKFMVYLQKENIIDESGMPKERFSAEFPKEGPSILRIQQVVRGDSAAYFCASSPASLLYEQYFGPGTRLTVT.